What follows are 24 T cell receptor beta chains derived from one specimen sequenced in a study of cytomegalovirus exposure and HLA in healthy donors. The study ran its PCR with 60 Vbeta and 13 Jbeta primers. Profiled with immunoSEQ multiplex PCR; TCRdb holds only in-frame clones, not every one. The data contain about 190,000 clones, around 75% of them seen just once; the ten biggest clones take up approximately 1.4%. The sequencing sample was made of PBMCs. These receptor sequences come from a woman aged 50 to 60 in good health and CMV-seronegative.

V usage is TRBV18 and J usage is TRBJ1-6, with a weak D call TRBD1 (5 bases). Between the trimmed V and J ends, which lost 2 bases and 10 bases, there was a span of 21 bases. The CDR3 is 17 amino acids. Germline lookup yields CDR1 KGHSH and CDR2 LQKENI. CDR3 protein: CASSPEVLLNKGSPLHF. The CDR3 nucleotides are TGTGCCAGCTCACCAGAAGTCCTCCTAAATAAGGGGTCACCCCTCCACTTT.

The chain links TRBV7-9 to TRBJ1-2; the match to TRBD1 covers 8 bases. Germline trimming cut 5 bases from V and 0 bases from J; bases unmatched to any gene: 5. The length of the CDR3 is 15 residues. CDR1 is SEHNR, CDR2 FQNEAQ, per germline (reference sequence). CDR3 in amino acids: CASSMRTGPNYGYTF. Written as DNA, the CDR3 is TGTGCCAGCAGCATGCGGACAGGGCCTAACTATGGCTACACCTTC.

CDR3 sequence: CASSPVERGYGYTF. DNA of the CDR3: TGTGCCAGCTCACCGGTCGAAAGGGGCTATGGCTACACCTTC. The rearrangement links TRBV18 to TRBJ1-2; a weak D match, TRBD1 (5 bases). The CDR3 length is 14 residues. V dropped 3 bases and J dropped 4 bases, with 12 bases sitting between them. CDR1 KGHSH and CDR2 LQKENI come from the germline V gene.

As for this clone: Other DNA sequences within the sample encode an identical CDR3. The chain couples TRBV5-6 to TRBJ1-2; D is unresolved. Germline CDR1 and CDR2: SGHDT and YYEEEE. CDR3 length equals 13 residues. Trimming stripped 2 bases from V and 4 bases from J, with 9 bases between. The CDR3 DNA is TGTGCCAGCAGCTTAAACGGACTCTATGGCTACACCTTC. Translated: CASSLNGLYGYTF.

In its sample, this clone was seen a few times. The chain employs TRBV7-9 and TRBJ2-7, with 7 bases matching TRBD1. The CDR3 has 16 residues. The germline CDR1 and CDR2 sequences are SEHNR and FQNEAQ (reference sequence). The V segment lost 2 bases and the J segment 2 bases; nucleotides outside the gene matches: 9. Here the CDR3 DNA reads TGTGCCAGCAGCTTACTCGGACAGGAAGACCCCTACGAGCAGTACTTC. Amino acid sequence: CASSLLGQEDPYEQYF.

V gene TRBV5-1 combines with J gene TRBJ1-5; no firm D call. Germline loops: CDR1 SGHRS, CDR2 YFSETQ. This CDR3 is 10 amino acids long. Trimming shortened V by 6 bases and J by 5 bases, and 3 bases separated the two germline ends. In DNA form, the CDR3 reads TGCGCCAGCACGGATCAGCCCCAGCATTTT. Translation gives CASTDQPQHF.

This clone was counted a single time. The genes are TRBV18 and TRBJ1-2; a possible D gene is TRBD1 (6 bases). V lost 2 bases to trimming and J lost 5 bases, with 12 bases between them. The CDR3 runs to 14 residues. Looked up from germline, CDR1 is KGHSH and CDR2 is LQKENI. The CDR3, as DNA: TGTGCCAGCTCACCAGGACAGTTGGCTTATGGCTACACCTTC. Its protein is CASSPGQLAYGYTF.

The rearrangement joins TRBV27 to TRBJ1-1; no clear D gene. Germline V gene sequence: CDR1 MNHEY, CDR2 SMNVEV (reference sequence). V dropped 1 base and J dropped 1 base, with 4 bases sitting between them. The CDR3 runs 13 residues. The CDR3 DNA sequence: TGTGCCAGCAGTTTATACGGGAACACTGAAGCTTTCTTT. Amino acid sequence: CASSLYGNTEAFF.

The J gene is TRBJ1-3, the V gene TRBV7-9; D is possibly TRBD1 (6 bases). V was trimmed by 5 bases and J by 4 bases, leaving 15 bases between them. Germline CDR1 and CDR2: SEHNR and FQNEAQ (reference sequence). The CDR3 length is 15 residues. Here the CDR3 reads CASSPLTGTGNTIYF. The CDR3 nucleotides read TGTGCCAGCAGCCCCCTAACAGGGACGGGAAACACCATATATTTT.

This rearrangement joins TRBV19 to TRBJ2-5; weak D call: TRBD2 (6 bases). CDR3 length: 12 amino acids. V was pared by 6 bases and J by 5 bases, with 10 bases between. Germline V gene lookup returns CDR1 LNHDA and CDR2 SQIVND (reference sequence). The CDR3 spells CASRGDFETQYF. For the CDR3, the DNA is TGTGCCAGTAGGGGGGACTTTGAGACCCAGTACTTC.

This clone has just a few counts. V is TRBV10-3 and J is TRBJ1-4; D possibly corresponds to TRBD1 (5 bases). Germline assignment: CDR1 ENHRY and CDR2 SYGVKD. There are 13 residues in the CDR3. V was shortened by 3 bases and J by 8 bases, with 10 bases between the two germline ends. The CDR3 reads CAISDRAGEKLFF. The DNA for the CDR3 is TGTGCCATCAGTGACAGGGCTGGGGAAAAACTGTTTTTT.

The CDR3 here is CASSLGPGRQYF. The DNA for the CDR3 is TGTGCCAGCAGCTTAGGCCCCGGGAGGCAGTACTTC. The genes are TRBV13 and TRBJ2-7; weak D call: TRBD2 (6 bases). The CDR3 extends over 12 amino acids. The V gene's germline CDR1 is PRHDT and CDR2 FYEKMQ (reference sequence). With 0 bases removed from V and 9 bases from J, the gap between germline ends came to 9 bases.

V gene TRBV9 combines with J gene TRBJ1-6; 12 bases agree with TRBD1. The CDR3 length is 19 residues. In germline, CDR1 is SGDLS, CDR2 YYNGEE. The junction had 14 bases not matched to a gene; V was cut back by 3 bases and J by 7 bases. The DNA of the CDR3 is TGTGCCAGCAGCGAGGCAGGGACAGGGGGCGCCTGGGGGAATTCACCCCTCCACTTT. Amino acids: CASSEAGTGGAWGNSPLHF. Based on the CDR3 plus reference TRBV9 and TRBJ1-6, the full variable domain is DSGVTQTPKHLITATGQRVTLRCSPRSGDLSVYWYQQSLDQGLQFLIQYYNGEERAKGNILERFSAQQFPDLHSELNLSSLELGDSALYFCASSEAGTGGAWGNSPLHFGNGTRLTVT.

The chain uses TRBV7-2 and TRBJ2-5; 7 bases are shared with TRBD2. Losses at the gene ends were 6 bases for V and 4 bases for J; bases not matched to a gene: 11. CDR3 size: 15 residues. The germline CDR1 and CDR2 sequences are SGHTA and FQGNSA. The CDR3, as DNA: TGTGCCAGCAGGCCAGCAGGGCTAGCGGCAGAGACCCAGTACTTC. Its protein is CASRPAGLAAETQYF.

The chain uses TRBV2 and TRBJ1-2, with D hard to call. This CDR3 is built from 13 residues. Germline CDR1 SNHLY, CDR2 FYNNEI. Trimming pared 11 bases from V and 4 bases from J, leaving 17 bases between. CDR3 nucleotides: TGTGCCGAGGGTTCTGGGCCGGGCTATGGCTACACCTTC. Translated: CAEGSGPGYGYTF.

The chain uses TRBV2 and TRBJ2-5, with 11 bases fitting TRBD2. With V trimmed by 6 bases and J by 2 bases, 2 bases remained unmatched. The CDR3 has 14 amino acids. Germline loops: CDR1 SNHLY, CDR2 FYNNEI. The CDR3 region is CASRLAGGQETQYF. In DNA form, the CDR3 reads TGTGCCAGCAGATTAGCGGGGGGGCAAGAGACCCAGTACTTC.

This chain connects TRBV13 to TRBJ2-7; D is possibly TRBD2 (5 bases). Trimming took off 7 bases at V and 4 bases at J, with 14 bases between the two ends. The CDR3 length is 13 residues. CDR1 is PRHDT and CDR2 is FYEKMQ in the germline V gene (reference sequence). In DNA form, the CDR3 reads TGTGCCAGCACCTTCAGCGGATATTACGAGCAGTACTTC. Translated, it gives CASTFSGYYEQYF.

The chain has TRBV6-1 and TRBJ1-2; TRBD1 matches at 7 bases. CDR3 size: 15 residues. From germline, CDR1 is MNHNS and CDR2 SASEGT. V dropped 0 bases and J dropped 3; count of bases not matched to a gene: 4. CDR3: CASSEAGGIYYGYTF. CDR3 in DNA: TGTGCCAGCAGTGAAGCAGGGGGCATCTACTATGGCTACACCTTC.

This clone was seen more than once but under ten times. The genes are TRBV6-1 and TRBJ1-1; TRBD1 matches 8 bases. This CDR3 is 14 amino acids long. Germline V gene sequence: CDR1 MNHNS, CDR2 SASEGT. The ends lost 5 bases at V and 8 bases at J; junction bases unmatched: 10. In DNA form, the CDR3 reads TGTGCCAGCAGTTCCGGGACAGGCTGGTCGGAAGCTTTCTTT. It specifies CASSSGTGWSEAFF.

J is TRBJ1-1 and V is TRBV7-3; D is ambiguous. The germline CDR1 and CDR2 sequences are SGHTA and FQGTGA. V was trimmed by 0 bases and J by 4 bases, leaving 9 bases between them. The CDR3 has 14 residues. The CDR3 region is CASSLTPGSTEAFF. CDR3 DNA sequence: TGTGCCAGCAGCTTAACCCCAGGCAGCACTGAAGCTTTCTTT. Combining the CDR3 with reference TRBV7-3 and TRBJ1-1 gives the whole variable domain GAGVSQTPSNKVTEKGKYVELRCDPISGHTALYWYRQSLGQGPEFLIYFQGTGAADDSGLPNDRFFAVRPEGSVSTLKIQRTERGDSAVYLCASSLTPGSTEAFFGQGTRLTVV.

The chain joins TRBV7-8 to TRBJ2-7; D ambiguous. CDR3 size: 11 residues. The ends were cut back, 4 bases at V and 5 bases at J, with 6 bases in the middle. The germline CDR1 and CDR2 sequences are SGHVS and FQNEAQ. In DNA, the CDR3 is TGTGCCAGCAGCTCCAGAAACGAGCAGTACTTC. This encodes CASSSRNEQYF.

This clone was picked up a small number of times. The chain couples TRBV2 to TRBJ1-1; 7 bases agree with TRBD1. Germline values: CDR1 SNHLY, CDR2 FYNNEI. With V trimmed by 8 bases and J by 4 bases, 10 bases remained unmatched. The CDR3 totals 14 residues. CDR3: CASRQGAVGTEAFF. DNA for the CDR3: TGTGCCAGCCGACAGGGAGCGGTGGGCACTGAAGCTTTCTTT.

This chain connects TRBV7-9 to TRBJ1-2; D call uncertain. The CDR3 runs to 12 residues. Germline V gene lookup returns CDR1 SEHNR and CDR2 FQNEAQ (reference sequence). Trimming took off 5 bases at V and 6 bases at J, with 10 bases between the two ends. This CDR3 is CASSPRRDGYTF. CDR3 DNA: TGTGCCAGCAGCCCCCGCCGGGATGGCTACACCTTC.

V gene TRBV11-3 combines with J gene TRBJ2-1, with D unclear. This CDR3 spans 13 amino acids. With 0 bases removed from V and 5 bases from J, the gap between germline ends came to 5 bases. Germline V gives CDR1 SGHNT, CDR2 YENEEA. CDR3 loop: CASSLDQNNEQFF. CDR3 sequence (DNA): TGTGCCAGCAGCTTAGACCAAAACAATGAGCAGTTCTTC.